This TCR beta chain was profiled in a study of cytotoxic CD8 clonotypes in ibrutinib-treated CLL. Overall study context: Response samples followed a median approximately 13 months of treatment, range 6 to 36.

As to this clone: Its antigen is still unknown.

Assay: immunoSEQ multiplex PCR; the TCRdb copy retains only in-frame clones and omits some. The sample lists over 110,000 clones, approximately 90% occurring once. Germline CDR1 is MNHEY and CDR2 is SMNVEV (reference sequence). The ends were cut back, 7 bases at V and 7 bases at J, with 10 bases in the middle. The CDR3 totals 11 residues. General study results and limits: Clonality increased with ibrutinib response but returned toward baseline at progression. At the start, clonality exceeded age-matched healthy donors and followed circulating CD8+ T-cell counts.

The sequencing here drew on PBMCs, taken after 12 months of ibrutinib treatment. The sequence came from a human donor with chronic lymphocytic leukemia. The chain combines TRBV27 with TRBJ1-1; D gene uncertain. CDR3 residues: CASKEEDEAFF. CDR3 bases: TGTGCCAGCAAGGAAGAAGATGAAGCTTTCTTT.